The 14 T cell receptor beta chains given below trace back to one sample, sequenced in a study of molecular identifiers for immune sequencing clone quantification. MiXCR, run by TCRdb on the PCR reads, gives a single entry per CDR3 protein. The data show a few hundred thousand distinct CDR3 sequences, about 22% seen once. Input material: naive CD8+ T cells from blood, with Jurkat cell RNA spiked in. Subset specified: FACS-sorted CD8+CD4-CCR7+CD45RA+ naive T cells. The receptors here all came from a human donor in good health. Some libraries in this study had Jurkat cell RNA spiked in.

This chain links TRBV2 with TRBJ2-3; weak D call: TRBD1 (5 bases). Trimming cost V 6 bases and J 4 bases, with 23 bases left between them. The germline V gene encodes CDR1 SNHLY and CDR2 FYNNEI. The CDR3 is made up of 17 amino acids. As DNA, the CDR3 is TGTGCCAGCAGCCAAGTGGTCAGGGCGGATCTATCAGATACGCAGTATTTT. It translates to CASSQVVRADLSDTQYF.

As for this clonotype: A much larger clone lies a single base off, so this may be a read error. This sequence joins TRBV12-3 or TRBV12-4 and TRBJ2-3; 13 bases line up with TRBD2. The CDR3 totals 18 residues. For the CDR3, the DNA is TGTGCCAGCAGCCTCGGACTAGCGGGAGTAAGGGGCACAGATACGCAGTGTTTT. Encoded protein: CASSLGLAGVRGTDTQCF.

The chain recombines TRBV20-1 with TRBJ2-7; D possibly corresponds to TRBD2 (7 bases). Germline V gives CDR1 DFQATT, CDR2 SNEGSKA (reference sequence). Trimming pared 3 bases from V and 0 bases from J, leaving 9 bases between. CDR3 length: 13 amino acids. Here the CDR3 reads CSASGGLSYEQYF. The CDR3 bases are TGCAGTGCTAGCGGGGGGCTCTCCTACGAGCAGTACTTC.

This clonotype was observed at least ten times. The V gene is TRBV5-1, the J gene TRBJ1-1, with a tentative D call TRBD1 (6 bases). Germline V lookup: CDR1 SGHRS, CDR2 YFSETQ. This CDR3 region has 15 residues. Between the trimmed V and J ends, which lost 0 bases and 3 bases, there was a span of 12 bases. The CDR3 reads CASSLAGAGYTEAFF. CDR3 in DNA: TGCGCCAGCAGCTTGGCAGGGGCCGGTTACACTGAAGCTTTCTTT.

The sample holds many counts of this clonotype. The CDR3 region is CASSNSGGPEQYF. The CDR3 DNA is TGTGCCAGCAGCAACAGCGGTGGGCCCGAGCAGTACTTC. The chain couples TRBV7-9 to TRBJ2-7; D is possibly TRBD2 (5 bases). The germline V and J ends were trimmed by 5 bases and 6 bases, with 14 bases remaining between them. The CDR3 spans 13 residues. Germline CDR1 SEHNR, CDR2 FQNEAQ (reference sequence).

This clonotype was seen a few times. V and J are TRBV28 and TRBJ2-5, with D possibly matching TRBD1 (6 bases). The germline gives CDR1 MDHEN, CDR2 SYDVKM. This CDR3 contains 16 residues. Trimming shortened V by 5 bases and J by 5 bases, and 21 bases separated the two germline ends. CDR3 loop: CASSPGSRDNLETQYF. Written as DNA, the CDR3 is TGTGCCAGCAGTCCAGGTTCTCGGGACAATCTCGAGACCCAGTACTTC.

A word on this clonotype: Just one base apart from a much larger clone, this may be a read error. The chain links TRBV7-9 to TRBJ2-5, with a weak D call TRBD1 (5 bases). The CDR3 totals 16 residues. Trimming removed 3 bases at V and 2 bases at J, with 16 bases between. CDR1 is SEHNR, CDR2 FQNEAQ, per germline (reference sequence). This chain's CDR3 is CASSFTGRLIQETQYF. The CDR3 bases are TGTGCCAGCAGCTTCACAGGACGTTTGATTCAAGAGACCCAGTACTTC.

The rearrangement uses TRBV4-1 and TRBJ2-2; the D gene is possibly TRBD1 (6 bases). Germline lookup yields CDR1 MGHRA and CDR2 YSYEKL. The CDR3 runs 14 residues. V was shortened by 6 bases and J by 3 bases, with 11 bases between the two germline ends. In nucleotides, the CDR3 is TGCGCCAGCAGGGACAGCCGGGACACCGGGGAGCTGTTTTTT. It specifies CASRDSRDTGELFF.

In its sample, this clonotype was seen many times. The chain employs TRBV27 and TRBJ2-7; D uncertain. Trimming pared 2 bases from V and 4 bases from J, leaving 15 bases between. The CDR3 loop spans 15 amino acids. The germline CDR1 and CDR2 sequences are MNHEY and SMNVEV (reference sequence). CDR3 protein: CASSLGPGIKYEQYF. CDR3 DNA sequence: TGTGCCAGCAGTTTAGGTCCGGGCATAAAGTACGAGCAGTACTTC.

This sequence joins TRBV2 and TRBJ2-7; tentatively, D is TRBD1 (5 bases). V lost 2 bases and J 6 bases, leaving 17 bases between the germline ends. The CDR3 loop spans 15 amino acids. Germline CDR1 reads SNHLY; CDR2 reads FYNNEI. The CDR3 sequence is CASSERQGTFFEQYF. CDR3 coding DNA: TGTGCCAGCAGTGAACGCCAGGGCACGTTCTTCGAGCAGTACTTC.

This clonotype was recorded at least ten times. The chain employs TRBV5-1 and TRBJ1-1; D unclear. Trimming removed 3 bases at V and 10 bases at J, with 10 bases between. The CDR3 has 11 residues. Germline values: CDR1 SGHRS, CDR2 YFSETQ. CDR3 protein: CASSSPRGAFF. The CDR3 DNA reads TGCGCCAGCAGCTCTCCTCGAGGAGCTTTCTTT.

This clonotype has a count of ten or more. DNA for the CDR3: TGTGCCTGGAGTGTATGGAACACCGGGGAGCTGTTTTTT. Encoded protein: CAWSVWNTGELFF. The chain is built from TRBV30 and TRBJ2-2; D unresolved. Germline V gene sequence: CDR1 GTSNPN, CDR2 SVGIG (reference sequence). Trimming removed 0 bases at V and 1 base at J, with 3 bases between. This CDR3 has 13 residues.

DNA for the CDR3: TGTGCCAGCAGAGTACGGGGGGGATATGACAATCAGCCCCAGCATTTT. This encodes CASRVRGGYDNQPQHF. This sequence joins TRBV28 and TRBJ1-5; TRBD1 might be the D (5 bases). The CDR3 has 16 residues. V was trimmed by 6 bases and J by 3 bases, leaving 18 bases between them. The germline V gene encodes CDR1 MDHEN and CDR2 SYDVKM.

This clonotype was detected only a few times. The chain carries TRBV28 and TRBJ2-3, with 8 bases fitting TRBD2. V gave up 2 bases and J gave up 1 base; unmatched junction bases: 2. The CDR3 has 15 residues. Per the germline V gene, CDR1 is MDHEN and CDR2 is SYDVKM. The CDR3 reads CASSLREGGTDTQYF. CDR3 nucleotides: TGTGCCAGCAGTTTACGGGAGGGCGGCACAGATACGCAGTATTTT.